This passage covers 18 T cell receptor beta chains from one sample sequenced in a study of T cells in women clearing cervical HPV infection. Using immunoSEQ multiplex PCR, the repertoire was profiled, and TCRdb retains in-frame clones only, with some absent. Its clone listing holds some 16,000 clones. Sequencing used blood buffy coat. These receptors all stem from a woman aged 18 to 75 with a cervical HPV16 infection that either progressed to CIN3+ or cleared (not recorded which).

In the case of this clone: The CDR3 end falls 3 residues outside the read, so it is completed with the germline J gene. J is TRBJ1-2 and V is TRBV6-2 or TRBV6-3; D uncertain. The CDR3 is 14 amino acids. V was clipped by 0 bases and J by 3 bases, with 8 bases between them. Germline lookup yields CDR1 MNHEY and CDR2 SVGEGT. The CDR3 sequence is CASSYSIKDYGYTF. The CDR3 DNA, read in part, is TGTGCCAGCAGTTACTCGATAAAGGACTATGGC.

Remarks on this clone: The sequenced fragment ends 3 residues before the CDR3 boundary, so the rest is inferred from the germline J gene. V is TRBV19 and J is TRBJ1-2; a possible D gene is TRBD1 (6 bases). Germline assignment: CDR1 LNHDA and CDR2 SQIVND (reference sequence). Trimming removed 1 base from V and 4 bases from J, with 13 bases in between. There are 15 residues in the CDR3. CDR3 bases read: TGTGCCAGTAGTATAGGACAGGTCTACGGCTATGGC. Translating it yields CASSIGQVYGYG. The whole CDR3 reads CASSIGQVYGYGYTF.

On this clone itself: The missing CDR3 end, 3 residues past where the read stops, is filled in from the germline J gene. V usage is TRBV2 and J usage is TRBJ1-3; 8 nucleotides line up with TRBD1. The germline gives CDR1 SNHLY, CDR2 FYNNEI. The CDR3 extends over 12 amino acids. The covered CDR3 bases are TGTGCCAGCAGTGAGGGCCGACAGGGG. This gives the protein CASSEGRQG. The whole CDR3 is CASSEGRQGIYF.

Turning to this clone: A read error may produce the germline difference seen at one junction end. Coverage ceases 3 residues before the CDR3 finishes, and the germline J gene fills in the end. This sample also contains other DNA sequences that code for the same CDR3. This chain links TRBV7-2 with TRBJ1-3, with 8 bases fitting TRBD1. Looked up from germline, CDR1 is SGHTA and CDR2 is FQGNSA. The CDR3 has 14 residues. Partial CDR3 DNA: TGTGCCAGCAGCTTAGTGCGGACAGGGAACACA. It codes for CASSLVRTGNT. The whole CDR3 protein is CASSLVRTGNTIYF.

Of note for this clone: The read stops 3 residues short of the end of the CDR3; the missing end is completed from the germline J gene. J is TRBJ2-1 and V is TRBV10-2; D perhaps matches TRBD2 (5 bases). There are 18 residues in the CDR3. The germline V and J ends were trimmed by 8 bases and 5 bases, with 28 bases remaining between them. Looked up from germline, CDR1 is WSHSY and CDR2 is SAAADI. The CDR3 protein is CASLTKRLGRMGNNEQFF. CDR3 DNA, as far as it was read: TGCGCCAGCTTAACTAAGCGGCTTGGTAGAATGGGGAACAATGAG.

Comment on this clone: The read ends 3 residues before the CDR3 terminus; that terminus is restored from the germline J gene. The chain recombines TRBV19 with TRBJ1-1; D is possibly TRBD1 (6 bases). V was clipped by 1 base and J by 1 base, with 7 bases between them. Germline V CDR1 and CDR2: LNHDA, SQIVND (reference sequence). The CDR3 sequence is 14 residues long. CDR3 DNA, as far as it was read: TGTGCCAGTAGTATAGTCAGGGGGAACACTGAA. The encoded protein is CASSIVRGNTE. The CDR3 in full is CASSIVRGNTEAFF.

Here the CDR3 reads CASRTQGQPQHF. CDR3 DNA, as far as it was read: TGTGCCAGTAGGACCCAGGGCCAGCCC. V usage is TRBV19 and J usage is TRBJ1-5, with D possibly matching TRBD1 (5 bases). The read is 3 residues too short to cover the CDR3 end, so that end is filled in from the germline J gene. The CDR3 consists of 12 residues. Trimming took 6 bases from V and 7 from J, leaving 10 bases between them. Germline V gene lookup returns CDR1 LNHDA and CDR2 SQIVND (reference sequence).

Of note for this clone: The read terminates 3 residues before the CDR3 end, so the remaining end is supplied by the germline J gene. The chain links TRBV29-1 to TRBJ1-2; 7 positions match TRBD1. The CDR3 has 11 amino acids. J was trimmed by 7 bases and V by 4 bases; bases with no gene match: 3. Germline assignment: CDR1 SQVTM and CDR2 ANQGSEA. The covered CDR3 bases are TGCAGCGTTGGACAGGGAGGTGGC. Its protein product is CSVGQGGG. The complete CDR3 reads CSVGQGGGYTF.

Concerning this clone itself: The sequenced fragment ends 3 residues before the CDR3 boundary, so the rest is inferred from the germline J gene. This chain joins TRBV12-3 or TRBV12-4 and TRBJ1-2; 9 bases agree with TRBD1. V dropped 5 bases and J dropped 2; count of bases not matched to a gene: 3. The CDR3 runs to 14 residues. The DNA read from the CDR3 is TGTGCCAGCAGTCTCGGACAGGGGAACTATGGC. Protein sequence: CASSLGQGNYG. The whole CDR3 protein is CASSLGQGNYGYTF.

On this clone: The read stops 3 residues short of the end of the CDR3; the missing end is completed from the germline J gene. The chain carries TRBV20-1 and TRBJ2-5; 11 positions match TRBD1. The J segment lost 4 bases and the V segment lost 6 bases, leaving 10 bases of the junction unmatched. The CDR3 totals 15 residues. From germline, CDR1 is DFQATT and CDR2 SNEGSKA (reference sequence). The CDR3 loop reads CSASRGTGGGETQYF. The covered CDR3 bases are TGCAGTGCGAGCCGCGGGACAGGGGGGGGAGAGACC.

For this clone: The read finishes 3 residues shy of the CDR3 end, and the germline J gene is used to complete it. The chain couples TRBV7-2 to TRBJ1-1; 7 positions match TRBD1. CDR3 size: 15 residues. Germline assignment: CDR1 SGHTA and CDR2 FQGNSA. Losses at the gene ends were 5 bases for V and 1 base for J; bases not matched to a gene: 7. The sequenced CDR3 bases are TGTGCCAGCAGCCCTTTGGGACAGTCGAACACTGAA. Encoded protein: CASSPLGQSNTE. The whole CDR3 sequence reads CASSPLGQSNTEAFF.

In the case of this clone: The sequenced fragment ends 3 residues before the CDR3 boundary, so the rest is inferred from the germline J gene. The chain recombines TRBV6-2 or TRBV6-3 with TRBJ2-2, with 8 bases aligning to TRBD1. Germline V gene lookup returns CDR1 MNHEY and CDR2 SVGEGT. The CDR3 covers 17 residues. The CDR3 DNA, read in part, is TGTGCCAGCAGCCGATCCGGGACAGGACTTAAAAATTCACCG. Its protein product is CASSRSGTGLKNSP. The CDR3 as a whole reads CASSRSGTGLKNSPLFF.

Concerning this clone: From the germline J gene comes the end of the CDR3, since the read stops 3 residues before it. This chain uses TRBV7-9 with TRBJ1-1, with D hard to call. V was cut by 3 bases and J by 3 bases, with 5 bases left in between. The germline gives CDR1 SEHNR, CDR2 FQNEAQ (reference sequence). The CDR3 totals 12 residues. The CDR3 reads CASSLPDTEAFF. CDR3 bases read: TGTGCCAGCAGCTTGCCGGACACTGAA.

Worth noting for this clone: Read sequence stops 3 residues before the CDR3 end, and the germline J gene provides the missing end. The chain couples TRBV5-6 to TRBJ2-2; D gene unclear. The CDR3 spans 14 residues. The germline CDR1 and CDR2 sequences are SGHDT and YYEEEE. CDR3 sequence reads: CASSLAGYNSPLFF. CDR3 DNA (partial): TGTGCCAGCAGCTTGGCAGGATATAATTCACCG.

A note on this clone: The read gets to within 3 residues of the CDR3 end, and the germline J gene fills in the rest. The chain employs TRBV20-1 and TRBJ2-3, with 9 bases identical to TRBD1. This CDR3 is built from 16 residues. The germline CDR1 and CDR2 sequences are DFQATT and SNEGSKA (reference sequence). With V trimmed by 8 bases and J by 3 bases, 15 bases remained unmatched. The chain's CDR3 is CSQYVPGQGLTDTQYF. CDR3 bases read: TGCAGTCAGTATGTGCCGGGACAGGGTTTAACAGATACG.

Points on this clone: Relative to the germline gene, one junction end is altered; a read error may explain this. The read falls 3 residues short of the CDR3 end, and the missing part is taken from the germline J gene. Other DNA variants within this sample encode the same CDR3. The chain is built from TRBV23-1 and TRBJ1-3; D not resolved. TRBV23-1 is an ORF for which the function is uncertain. The CDR3 is made up of 12 amino acids. CDR3 sequence: CASVFPGHTIYF. The covered CDR3 bases are TGCGCCAGCGTGTTCCCGGGTCACACT.

As regards this clone: Read coverage stops 3 residues before the CDR3 terminus; the germline J gene supplies the remainder. The V call is TRBV20-1, the J call TRBJ2-2; TRBD1 matches at 12 bases. Trimming at V came to 3 bases and at J to 6 bases, leaving 14 bases not matched to a gene. Per germline, CDR1 DFQATT and CDR2 SNEGSKA (reference sequence). This CDR3 comprises 18 residues. The CDR3 bases that were read are TGCAGTGCTAGCGCGCCTTGGGGACAGGGGGCGGTTGCCGGGGAG. Its protein product is CSASAPWGQGAVAGE. The complete CDR3 reads CSASAPWGQGAVAGELFF.

Details on this clone: Sequence at one end of the junction differs from germline and may be a read error. Sequencing ends 3 residues short of the CDR3 end; the germline J gene provides the rest. V is TRBV7-7 and J is TRBJ2-3; 7 bases fit TRBD2. This CDR3 region has 15 residues. Germline V lookup: CDR1 SSHAT, CDR2 FNYEAQ (reference sequence). The covered CDR3 bases are TGTGCTAGCAGCCGCACCCGTTCTAGCGGAGAGACG. Protein sequence: CASSRTRSSGET. The whole CDR3 reads CASSRTRSSGETQYF.